This T cell receptor beta chain was recorded in a study of OX40 agonist ivuxolimab in advanced cancers. This clone occurred once. Cycle 7 day 1, cycle 4 day 1, and baseline were the timepoints at which blood was sampled. Trimming cost V 5 bases and J 8 bases, with 15 bases left between them. In germline, CDR1 is SNHLY, CDR2 FYNNEI. There are 14 residues in the CDR3. Sequencing used immunoSEQ multiplex PCR; TCRdb keeps in-frame clones, though not all of them. The sample carries some 99,000 clones, approximately 94% recorded once. The sample in question was CD4+ or CD8+ T cells sorted from blood, obtained in a trial of the OX40 agonist ivuxolimab. The clonotype was recovered from an adult with an advanced solid tumor such as melanoma, head and neck, liver or kidney cancer. The V call is TRBV2, the J call TRBJ1-4; possibly TRBD1 for D (5 bases). Here the CDR3 reads CASSPLRVGEKLFF. The CDR3 DNA reads TGTGCCAGCAGTCCCCTCAGGGTCGGAGAAAAACTGTTTTTT. Full variable domain (rest looked up from reference TRBV2 and TRBJ1-4): EPEVTQTPSHQVTQMGQEVILRCVPISNHLYFYWYRQILGQKVEFLVSFYNNEISEKSEIFDDQFSVERPDGSNFTLKIRSTKLEDSAMYFCASSPLRVGEKLFFGSGTQLSVL.